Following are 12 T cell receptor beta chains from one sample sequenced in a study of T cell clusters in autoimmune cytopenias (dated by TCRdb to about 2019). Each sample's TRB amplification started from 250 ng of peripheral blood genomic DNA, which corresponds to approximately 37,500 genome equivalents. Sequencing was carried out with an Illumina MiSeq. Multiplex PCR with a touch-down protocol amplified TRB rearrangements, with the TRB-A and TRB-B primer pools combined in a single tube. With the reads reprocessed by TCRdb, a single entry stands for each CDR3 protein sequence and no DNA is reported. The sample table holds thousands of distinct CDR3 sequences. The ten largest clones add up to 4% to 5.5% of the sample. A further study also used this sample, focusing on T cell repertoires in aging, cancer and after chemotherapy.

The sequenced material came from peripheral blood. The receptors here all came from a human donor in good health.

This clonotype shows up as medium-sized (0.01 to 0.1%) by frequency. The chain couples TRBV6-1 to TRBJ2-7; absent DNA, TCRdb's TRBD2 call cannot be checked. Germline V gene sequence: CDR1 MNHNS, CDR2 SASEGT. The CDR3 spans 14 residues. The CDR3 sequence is CASSVIAGRHEQYF.

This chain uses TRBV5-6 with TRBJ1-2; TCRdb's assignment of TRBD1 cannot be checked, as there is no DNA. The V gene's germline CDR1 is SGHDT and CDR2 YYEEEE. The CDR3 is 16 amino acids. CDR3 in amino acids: CASSLIGQPLNYGYTF.

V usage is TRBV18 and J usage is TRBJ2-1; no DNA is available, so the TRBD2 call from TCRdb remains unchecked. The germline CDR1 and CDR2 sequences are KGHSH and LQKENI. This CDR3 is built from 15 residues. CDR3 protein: CASSPPLAGKNEQFF.

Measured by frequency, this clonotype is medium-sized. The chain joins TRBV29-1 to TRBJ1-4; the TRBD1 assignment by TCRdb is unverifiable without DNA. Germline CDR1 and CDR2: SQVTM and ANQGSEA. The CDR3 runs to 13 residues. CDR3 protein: CSVVDSFNEKLFF.

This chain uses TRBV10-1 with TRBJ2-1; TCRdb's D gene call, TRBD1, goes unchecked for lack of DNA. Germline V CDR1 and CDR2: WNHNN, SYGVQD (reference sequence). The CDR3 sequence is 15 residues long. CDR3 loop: CASSDGTGSYNEQFF.

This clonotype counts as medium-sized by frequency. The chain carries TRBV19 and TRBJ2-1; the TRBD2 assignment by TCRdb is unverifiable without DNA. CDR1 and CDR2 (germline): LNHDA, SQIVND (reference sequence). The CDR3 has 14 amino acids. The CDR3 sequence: CASSSLNPEGEQFF.

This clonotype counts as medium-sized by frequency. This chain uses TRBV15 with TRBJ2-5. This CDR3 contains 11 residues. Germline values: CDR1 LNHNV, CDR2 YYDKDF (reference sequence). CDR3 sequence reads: CATSRGETQYF.

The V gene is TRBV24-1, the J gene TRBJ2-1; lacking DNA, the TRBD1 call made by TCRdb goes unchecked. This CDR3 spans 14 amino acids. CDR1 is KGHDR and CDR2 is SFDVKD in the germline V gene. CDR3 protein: CATSQGGSYNEQFF.

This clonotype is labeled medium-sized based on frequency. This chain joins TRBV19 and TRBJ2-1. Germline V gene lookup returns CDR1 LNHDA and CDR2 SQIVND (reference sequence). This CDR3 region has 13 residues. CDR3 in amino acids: CASSMFTHNEQFF.

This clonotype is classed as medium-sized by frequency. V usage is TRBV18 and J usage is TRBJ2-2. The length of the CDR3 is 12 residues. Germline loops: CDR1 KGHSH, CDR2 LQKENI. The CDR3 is CASSPRSGELFF.

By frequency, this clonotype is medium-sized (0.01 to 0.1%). CDR3 region: CASSNSPGNEQFF. The chain is built from TRBV6-5 and TRBJ2-1; lacking DNA, the TRBD1 call made by TCRdb goes unchecked. In germline, CDR1 is MNHEY, CDR2 SVGAGI. The length of the CDR3 is 13 residues.

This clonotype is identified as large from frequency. The chain's CDR3 is CASSPMGSYQRGGWGEQFF. The chain links TRBV11-1 to TRBJ2-1; TCRdb names TRBD2, which stays unverified in the absence of DNA. Germline V gene data show CDR1 as SGHAT and CDR2 as FQDESV (reference sequence). This CDR3 is 19 amino acids long.